These 30 T cell receptor beta chains share one sample of origin, sequenced in a study of blood T cell repertoires in COVID-19. Using immunoSEQ multiplex PCR, the repertoire was profiled, and TCRdb retains in-frame clones only, with some absent. The table shows fewer than 500,000 clones, with approximately 90% occurring only once. The sample comprised PBMCs or T cells enriched from blood (not recorded which). Receptor source: a young woman with acute COVID-19.

This chain joins TRBV10-1 and TRBJ2-7; the D gene is possibly TRBD2 (5 bases). The germline gives CDR1 WNHNN, CDR2 SYGVQD (reference sequence). This CDR3 has 15 residues. V was trimmed by 0 bases and J by 6 bases, leaving 15 bases between them. CDR3 sequence reads: CASSESLATVSEQYF. DNA of the CDR3: TGCGCCAGCAGTGAGTCGTTAGCGACTGTATCCGAGCAGTACTTC.

This chain uses TRBV19 with TRBJ2-4, with TRBD1 identical over 10 bases. J was trimmed by 6 bases and V by 7 bases; bases with no gene match: 9. The CDR3 consists of 15 residues. Germline V gene data show CDR1 as LNHDA and CDR2 as SQIVND (reference sequence). As DNA, the CDR3 is TGTGCCAGTAACCGGGACAGGGGAGGCGGAAACATTCAGTACTTC. Its protein product is CASNRDRGGGNIQYF. The whole variable domain, filled in from reference TRBV19 and TRBJ2-4, reads DGGITQSPKYLFRKEGQNVTLSCEQNLNHDAMYWYRQDPGQGLRLIYYSQIVNDFQKGDIAEGYSVSREKKESFPLTVTSAQKNPTAFYLCASNRDRGGGNIQYFGAGTRLSVL.

This clone was recorded once. The rearrangement links TRBV11-2 to TRBJ1-4, with 9 bases lining up with TRBD1. The trim removed 0 bases at V and 7 bases at J, leaving 3 bases unmatched. There are 15 residues in the CDR3. Germline V gives CDR1 SGHAT, CDR2 FQNNGV. The CDR3 DNA reads TGTGCCAGCAGCTTAGAGGACAGGGGTTTTGAAAAACTGTTTTTT. Its protein is CASSLEDRGFEKLFF.

The J gene is TRBJ1-6, the V gene TRBV5-6; maybe TRBD1 (5 bases). The CDR3 contains 12 residues. V was clipped by 5 bases and J by 7 bases, with 7 bases between them. The germline V gene has CDR1 SGHDT and CDR2 YYEEEE. The DNA of the CDR3 is TGTGCCAGCAGACAGGAAAATTCACCCCTCCACTTT. It yields the protein CASRQENSPLHF.

The chain employs TRBV3-1 (or the pseudogene TRBV3-2) and TRBJ1-4; D unclear. Germline V gives CDR1 LGHDT, CDR2 YNNKEL (reference sequence). Trimming took 4 bases from V and 5 from J, leaving 11 bases between them. This CDR3 spans 14 amino acids. CDR3 sequence: CASSLSGANEKLFF. The DNA for the CDR3 is TGTGCCAGCAGCCTATCGGGAGCAAATGAAAAACTGTTTTTT.

This chain links TRBV27 with TRBJ2-7, with 7 bases fitting TRBD2. This CDR3 has 15 residues. Losses at the gene ends were 4 bases for V and 4 bases for J; bases not matched to a gene: 10. Germline V CDR1 and CDR2: MNHEY, SMNVEV (reference sequence). DNA of the CDR3: TGTGCCAGCAGTTCAAGGGCGGGAGAGGGATACGAGCAGTACTTC. The encoded protein is CASSSRAGEGYEQYF.

The chain uses TRBV12-3 or TRBV12-4 and TRBJ2-5, with a weak D call TRBD1 (5 bases). Trimming pared 4 bases from V and 5 bases from J, leaving 11 bases between. The CDR3 contains 13 residues. CDR3 nucleotide sequence: TGTGCCAGCAGTTCAGGGCCAGAGGAGACCCAGTACTTC. This sequence encodes CASSSGPEETQYF.

The gene calls are TRBV6-6 and TRBJ2-3, with 15 bases matching TRBD2. Germline CDR1 MNHNY, CDR2 SVGAGI (reference sequence). There are 16 residues in the CDR3. Unmatched junction bases numbered 2, after V lost 5 bases and J lost 2 bases. This CDR3 is CASSGTSGGYTDTQYF. In nucleotides, the CDR3 is TGTGCCAGCAGTGGGACTAGCGGGGGGTACACAGATACGCAGTATTTT.

The chain joins TRBV27 to TRBJ1-1; D is perhaps TRBD1 (5 bases). Trimming took off 2 bases at V and 1 base at J, with 14 bases between the two ends. This CDR3 has 16 residues. Germline V gene sequence: CDR1 MNHEY, CDR2 SMNVEV (reference sequence). CDR3 bases: TGTGCCAGCAGTTTAAGATGGGGCCAGGGGAACACTGAAGCTTTCTTT. Its protein is CASSLRWGQGNTEAFF.

The chain uses TRBV3-1 (or the pseudogene TRBV3-2) and TRBJ2-2, with TRBD1 matching 11 bases. Looked up from germline, CDR1 is LGHDT and CDR2 is YNNKEL (reference sequence). CDR3 size: 16 residues. V was pared by 5 bases and J by 6 bases, with 8 bases of the junction left unmatched. Here the CDR3 reads CASSSGDRGNAGELFF. Here the CDR3 DNA reads TGTGCCAGCAGCAGCGGGGACAGGGGGAATGCCGGGGAGCTGTTTTTT.

This sequence joins TRBV5-1 and TRBJ2-1, with D possibly being TRBD2 (8 bases). Trimming cost V 0 bases and J 16 bases, with 32 bases left between them. CDR1 and CDR2 from the germline V gene are SGHRS and YFSETQ. The CDR3 loop spans 18 amino acids. The CDR3 bases are TGCGCCAGCAGCTTGGCTCCCACAGGGGACCTTCGGGGGGGGCCGGGTTTCTTC. It yields the protein CASSLAPTGDLRGGPGFF.

The V gene is TRBV29-1, the J gene TRBJ2-4; weak D call: TRBD1 (6 bases). Trimming stripped 5 bases from V and 10 bases from J, with 15 bases between. The CDR3 is 12 amino acids. Germline loops: CDR1 SQVTM, CDR2 ANQGSEA. This CDR3 is CSVSHRERIQYF. In nucleotides, the CDR3 is TGCAGCGTTTCGCACAGGGAAAGGATTCAGTACTTC. The full variable domain, its missing parts supplied by reference TRBV29-1 and TRBJ2-4, is SAVISQKPSRDICQRGTSLTIQCQVDSQVTMMFWYRQQPGQSLTLIATANQGSEATYESGFVIDKFPISRPNLTFSTLTVSNMSPEDSSIYLCSVSHRERIQYFGAGTRLSVL.

J is TRBJ2-3 and V is TRBV19; 8 bases fit TRBD2. CDR3 size: 14 residues. V shed 3 bases and J 5 bases; nucleotides not matched to a gene: 4. Germline V gives CDR1 LNHDA, CDR2 SQIVND (reference sequence). The CDR3 spells CASSMAGGEDTQYF. In nucleotides, the CDR3 is TGTGCCAGTAGTATGGCGGGGGGAGAAGATACGCAGTATTTT.

The chain links TRBV19 to TRBJ2-7; 13 bases align to TRBD2. Per the germline V gene, CDR1 is LNHDA and CDR2 is SQIVND (reference sequence). CDR3 length: 13 residues. With V trimmed by 10 bases and J by 5 bases, 5 bases remained unmatched. The CDR3 region is CANWTSGSHEQYF. The DNA of the CDR3 is TGTGCCAATTGGACTAGCGGGAGTCACGAGCAGTACTTC.

The chain carries TRBV28 and TRBJ2-7; TRBD1 matches at 8 bases. Germline CDR1 reads MDHEN; CDR2 reads SYDVKM. Trimming took 4 bases from V and 3 from J; bases not matched to a gene: 14. There are 17 residues in the CDR3. The CDR3 coding sequence is TGTGCCAGCAGTTCATCCCATCAGCCGGGACAGGTCTACGAGCAGTACTTC. Protein: CASSSSHQPGQVYEQYF.

This clone showed up just once. This specimen includes other DNA sequences encoding the same CDR3. V is TRBV7-9 and J is TRBJ1-2, with a tentative D call TRBD1 (6 bases). Per the germline V gene, CDR1 is SEHNR and CDR2 is FQNEAQ (reference sequence). CDR3 length equals 13 residues. V was shortened by 0 bases and J by 6 bases, with 8 bases between the two germline ends. CDR3: CASSLAGAHGYTF. The CDR3 DNA reads as TGTGCCAGCAGCTTAGCGGGGGCCCATGGCTACACCTTC.

The chain is built from TRBV7-9 and TRBJ2-7; 8 bases agree with TRBD1. Trimming cost V 6 bases and J 5 bases; bases outside gene matches: 9. Germline V gene sequence: CDR1 SEHNR, CDR2 FQNEAQ (reference sequence). This CDR3 contains 14 residues. The CDR3 reads CASRPRQGLHEQYF. CDR3 bases: TGTGCCAGCAGGCCACGACAGGGGCTACACGAGCAGTACTTC.

In its sample, this clone was seen once. This chain joins TRBV9 and TRBJ2-5; TRBD2 aligns across 8 bases. V was clipped by 0 bases and J by 0 bases; unmatched bases: 4. The V gene's germline CDR1 is SGDLS and CDR2 YYNGEE. There are 16 residues in the CDR3. The CDR3, as DNA: TGTGCCAGCAGCGTAGCGGGCGGGGGGAACCAAGAGACCCAGTACTTC. Translation: CASSVAGGGNQETQYF.

The V call is TRBV4-1, the J call TRBJ1-1; D is ambiguous. The CDR3 has 14 residues. V was cut by 2 bases and J by 1 base, with 8 bases left in between. CDR1 and CDR2 (germline): MGHRA, YSYEKL. The CDR3 is CASSQPGRNTEAFF. In DNA, the CDR3 is TGCGCCAGCAGCCAACCAGGTAGGAACACTGAAGCTTTCTTT.

The chain carries TRBV20-1 and TRBJ2-5; D is uncertain. This CDR3 is 14 amino acids long. Germline V lookup: CDR1 DFQATT, CDR2 SNEGSKA (reference sequence). V lost 3 bases to trimming and J lost 7 bases, with 18 bases between them. The CDR3 sequence is CSASHPPEPGTQYF. CDR3 nucleotides: TGCAGTGCTAGTCACCCCCCAGAACCGGGGACCCAGTACTTC.

Of note for this clone: This sample also contains other DNA sequences that code for the same CDR3. The CDR3 region is CASSLAGGWNEQFF. The CDR3 DNA sequence: TGTGCCAGCAGCCTAGCGGGGGGGTGGAATGAGCAGTTCTTC. The J gene is TRBJ2-1, the V gene TRBV6-5, with 12 bases fitting TRBD2. This CDR3 is 14 amino acids long. V trimming: 6 bases; J trimming: 7 bases; junction bases outside the gene matches: 4. Per germline, CDR1 MNHEY and CDR2 SVGAGI.

The rearrangement links TRBV5-8 to TRBJ1-4; D uncertain. The CDR3 has 15 residues. Germline V CDR1 and CDR2: SGHTS, YDEGEE. The V and J ends lost 0 bases and 9 bases respectively, with 15 bases between them. CDR3 DNA: TGTGCCAGCAGCTTGGAGGAAGGCTCGACACAAAAACTGTTTTTT. Amino acids: CASSLEEGSTQKLFF.

The chain joins TRBV2 to TRBJ1-2; TRBD1 matches 7 bases. The CDR3 length is 14 residues. V gave up 3 bases and J gave up 7 bases; unmatched junction bases: 8. Germline CDR1 reads SNHLY; CDR2 reads FYNNEI. CDR3 sequence: CASSDESGGVGYTF. CDR3 nucleotides: TGTGCCAGCAGTGACGAGTCAGGGGGTGTTGGCTACACCTTC.

V usage is TRBV4-3 and J usage is TRBJ1-1; maybe TRBD1 (5 bases). The V gene's germline CDR1 is LGHNA and CDR2 YSLEER. CDR3 length: 13 amino acids. Trimming cost V 7 bases and J 5 bases, with 14 bases left between them. CDR3 DNA: TGCGCCAGCACCGAAAGGGAGGGGACTGAAGCTTTCTTT. This sequence encodes CASTEREGTEAFF.

The gene calls are TRBV5-1 and TRBJ1-2, with 10 positions matching TRBD1. The junction had 5 bases not matched to a gene; V was cut back by 0 bases and J by 6 bases. The CDR3 has 15 amino acids. Germline CDR1 SGHRS, CDR2 YFSETQ. The CDR3 loop is CASSLAGTGENGYTF. The CDR3 DNA sequence: TGCGCCAGCAGCTTGGCCGGGACAGGGGAAAATGGCTACACCTTC.

This clone was counted a single time. The genes are TRBV28 and TRBJ2-7; 8 bases are shared with TRBD1. Looked up from germline, CDR1 is MDHEN and CDR2 is SYDVKM. The CDR3 covers 14 residues. Trimming at V came to 5 bases and at J to 5 bases, leaving 8 bases not matched to a gene. CDR3 in DNA: TGTGCCAGCAGTCTGCGGACAGGGACAAACGAGCAGTACTTC. It specifies CASSLRTGTNEQYF.

This clone was detected only a few times. The gene calls are TRBV20-1 and TRBJ1-1; D is possibly TRBD1 (5 bases). Trimming cost V 3 bases and J 3 bases, with 14 bases left between them. Germline V lookup: CDR1 DFQATT, CDR2 SNEGSKA (reference sequence). This CDR3 spans 14 amino acids. For the CDR3, the DNA is TGCAGTGCTAGTTCCCACGCGGGGGACACTGAAGCTTTCTTT. As protein: CSASSHAGDTEAFF.

The chain combines TRBV9 with TRBJ1-2; 8 bases are a match to TRBD1. The germline CDR1 and CDR2 sequences are SGDLS and YYNGEE. The CDR3 runs 15 residues. With 0 bases clipped from V and 1 base from J, the junction kept 2 bases outside the gene matches. The CDR3 DNA reads TGTGCCAGCAGCGTAGGGACAGGGAGTAACTATGGCTACACCTTC. Protein product: CASSVGTGSNYGYTF.

This chain connects TRBV7-2 to TRBJ1-1; 7 nucleotides line up with TRBD1. Trimming took 6 bases from V and 2 from J; bases not matched to a gene: 6. This CDR3 spans 14 amino acids. Germline CDR1 and CDR2: SGHTA and FQGNSA. CDR3 sequence: CASSRDSLNTEAFF. The CDR3 coding sequence is TGTGCCAGCAGTCGGGACAGCTTAAACACTGAAGCTTTCTTT.

The V gene is TRBV6-1, the J gene TRBJ1-4; D not resolved. The V and J ends lost 2 bases and 7 bases respectively, with 11 bases between them. The CDR3 consists of 14 residues. The germline gives CDR1 MNHNS, CDR2 SASEGT. CDR3 DNA: TGTGCCAGCAGTGAATCAGTTGTTGGTGAAAAACTGTTTTTT. Amino acids: CASSESVVGEKLFF.